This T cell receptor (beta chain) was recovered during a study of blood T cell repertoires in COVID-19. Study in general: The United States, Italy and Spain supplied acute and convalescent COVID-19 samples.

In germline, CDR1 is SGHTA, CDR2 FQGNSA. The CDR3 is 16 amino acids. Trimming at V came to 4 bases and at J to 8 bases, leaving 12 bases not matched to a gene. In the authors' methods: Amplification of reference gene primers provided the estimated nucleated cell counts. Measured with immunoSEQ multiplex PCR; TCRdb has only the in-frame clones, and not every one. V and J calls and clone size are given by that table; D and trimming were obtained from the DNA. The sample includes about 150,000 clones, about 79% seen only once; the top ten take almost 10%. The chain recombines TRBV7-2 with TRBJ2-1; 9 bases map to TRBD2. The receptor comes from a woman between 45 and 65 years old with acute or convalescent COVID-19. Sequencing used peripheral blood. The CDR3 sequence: CASSSRGGDLGDEQFF. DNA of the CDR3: TGTGCCAGCAGCTCCCGCGGGGGGGACTTAGGCGATGAGCAGTTCTTC.